The 25 T cell receptor beta chains below come from one sample, sequenced in a study of T cells in Graves' hyperthyroidism and ophthalmopathy. The TCR beta CDR3 regions underwent amplification using RNA transcripts as the source. Using the HTBI primer set, a first-round RT-PCR was run on the TCR CDR3. TCRdb re-derived calls from the multiplex PCR reads in MiXCR, one entry per CDR3 protein. The repertoire consists of hundreds of thousands of distinct CDR3 sequences, with roughly a sixth occurring once and the leading ten covering around 15%. The specimen sequenced was blood. The receptors originated from a woman in her forties or fifties with Graves' hyperthyroidism that later progressed to Graves' ophthalmopathy.

This clonotype was observed many times. V and J are TRBV5-1 and TRBJ1-2; D unclear. The CDR3 length is 13 residues. V was shortened by 0 bases and J by 7 bases, with 10 bases between the two germline ends. Germline CDR1 SGHRS, CDR2 YFSETQ. Here the CDR3 DNA reads TGCGCCAGCAGCTTGGACGGAAACCTTGGCTACACCTTC. It is translated as CASSLDGNLGYTF.

V and J are TRBV15 and TRBJ2-6; 9 bases align to TRBD1. V lost 1 base to trimming and J lost 2 bases; unmatched junction nucleotides: 6. CDR3 length equals 18 residues. The V gene's germline CDR1 is LNHNV and CDR2 YYDKDF (reference sequence). The CDR3 DNA reads as TGTGCCACCAGCAGAGGAGACAGGGGGAGACCTGGGGCCAACGTCCTGACTTTC. This codes for CATSRGDRGRPGANVLTF.

CDR3 DNA: TGTGCCAGCAGACGCACCGGCGGCTACACCTTC. Protein product: CASRRTGGYTF. V gene TRBV12-3 or TRBV12-4 combines with J gene TRBJ1-2, with D uncertain. Deletions cut 6 bases from V and 8 bases from J, with 10 bases between. The CDR3 length is 11 residues.

This clonotype was counted at least ten times. The J gene is TRBJ1-1, the V gene TRBV11-2; D might be TRBD1 (5 bases). Trimming left V 2 bases short and J 7 bases short, with 11 bases between. The CDR3 sequence is 13 residues long. Germline CDR1 and CDR2: SGHAT and FQNNGV. CDR3: CASSLSLGGEAFF. Written as DNA, the CDR3 is TGTGCCAGCAGCTTATCGCTGGGGGGTGAAGCTTTCTTT.

V gene TRBV7-3 combines with J gene TRBJ2-1; 7 bases are shared with TRBD1. This CDR3 comprises 15 residues. With 7 bases clipped from V and 2 bases from J, the junction kept 8 bases outside the gene matches. Germline loops: CDR1 SGHTA, CDR2 FQGTGA. DNA for the CDR3: TGTGCCAGCAAATCACAGGGGACCCCCTACAATGAGCAGTTCTTC. Protein: CASKSQGTPYNEQFF. Full variable domain (remainder filled in from reference TRBV7-3 and TRBJ2-1): GAGVSQTPSNKVTEKGKYVELRCDPISGHTALYWYRQSLGQGPEFLIYFQGTGAADDSGLPNDRFFAVRPEGSVSTLKIQRTERGDSAVYLCASKSQGTPYNEQFFGPGTRLTVL.

The chain links TRBV7-9 to TRBJ1-3, with D perhaps TRBD1 (5 bases). The germline V gene has CDR1 SEHNR and CDR2 FQNEAQ (reference sequence). The length of the CDR3 is 13 residues. V lost 6 bases to trimming and J lost 8 bases, with 14 bases between them. The CDR3 loop reads CASRPGTPDTIYF. The CDR3 DNA reads as TGTGCCAGCAGGCCAGGGACTCCGGACACCATATATTTT. The whole variable domain, filled in from reference TRBV7-9 and TRBJ1-3, reads DTGVSQNPRHKITKRGQNVTFRCDPISEHNRLYWYRQTLGQGPEFLTYFQNEAQLEKSRLLSDRFSAERPKGSFSTLEIQRTEQGDSAMYLCASRPGTPDTIYFGEGSWLTVV.

This chain connects TRBV27 to TRBJ1-2; D is ambiguous. Trimming left V 6 bases short and J 0 bases short, with 14 bases between. The CDR3 length is 15 residues. Germline assignment: CDR1 MNHEY and CDR2 SMNVEV (reference sequence). CDR3 coding DNA: TGTGCCAGCAGGCCAATGGGCGGTACTAACTATGGCTACACCTTC. Translating it yields CASRPMGGTNYGYTF.

At least ten counts were recorded for this clonotype. The chain joins TRBV18 to TRBJ2-5; a weak D match, TRBD1 (5 bases). The germline V gene has CDR1 KGHSH and CDR2 LQKENI. The CDR3 covers 13 residues. The V end lost 5 bases, the J end lost 3 bases, and 10 bases lay between the germline ends. DNA of the CDR3: TGTGCCAGCTCAGACCGACAGAAAGAGACCCAGTACTTC. It specifies CASSDRQKETQYF.

This clonotype was found a few times. The genes are TRBV3-1 and TRBJ1-2; no clear D. Germline values: CDR1 LGHDT, CDR2 YNNKEL (reference sequence). Trimming pared 0 bases from V and 2 bases from J, leaving 10 bases between. The CDR3 extends over 15 amino acids. DNA for the CDR3: TGTGCCAGCAGCCAAGATCCTCCGAGGAACTATGGCTACACCTTC. Translating gives CASSQDPPRNYGYTF.

This clonotype was observed a few times. The rearrangement links TRBV29-1 to TRBJ1-1; TRBD1 is a possible D gene (5 bases). Germline values: CDR1 SQVTM, CDR2 ANQGSEA. Trimming pared 5 bases from V and 4 bases from J, leaving 14 bases between. This CDR3 is 13 amino acids long. CDR3 bases: TGCAGCGTTCGGCGAGGGGAGAGCACTGAAGCTTTCTTT. Encoded protein: CSVRRGESTEAFF.

The sample holds a few counts of this clonotype. V and J are TRBV28 and TRBJ1-3; D remains ambiguous. CDR1 and CDR2 from the germline V gene are MDHEN and SYDVKM. V lost 3 bases and J 4 bases, leaving 19 bases between the germline ends. This CDR3 has 17 amino acids. CDR3 bases: TGTGCCAGCAGTTTGTCGATACCCGGGAGCGCGGGAAACACCATATATTTT. It translates to CASSLSIPGSAGNTIYF.

The V gene is TRBV4-2, the J gene TRBJ1-5; 9 bases map to TRBD1. Trimming removed 3 bases from V and 10 bases from J; junction bases left unmatched: 13. CDR1 and CDR2 (germline): LGHNA, YNFKEQ. The CDR3 length is 16 residues. The CDR3 nucleotides read TGTGCCAGCAGCCAGTCTCCGGGACAGGGTTCCCTACCCCAGCATTTT. It codes for CASSQSPGQGSLPQHF.

J is TRBJ2-1 and V is TRBV19; D is ambiguous. Germline loops: CDR1 LNHDA, CDR2 SQIVND (reference sequence). The CDR3 contains 13 residues. V lost 3 bases, J lost 9 bases, and 12 bases lay in between. DNA of the CDR3: TGTGCCAGTAGTATTTCTTTCGGTGGTGAGCAGTTCTTC. It codes for CASSISFGGEQFF.

This clonotype has ten or more counts. This chain links TRBV9 with TRBJ2-1; maybe TRBD2 (5 bases). The CDR3 is 13 residues long. Germline lookup yields CDR1 SGDLS and CDR2 YYNGEE. V was cut by 4 bases and J by 4 bases, with 9 bases left in between. As DNA, the CDR3 is TGTGCCAGCAGCACGGGATTGTACAATGAGCAGTTCTTC. Translated: CASSTGLYNEQFF.

This clonotype was seen many times. V gene TRBV7-8 combines with J gene TRBJ1-4; a possible D gene is TRBD1 (6 bases). Trimming stripped 5 bases from V and 7 bases from J, with 17 bases between. Germline CDR1 reads SGHVS; CDR2 reads FQNEAQ. This CDR3 contains 15 residues. CDR3 bases: TGTGCCAGCAGCCAACGAACAGGGTTGGCTGAAAAACTGTTTTTT. Its protein is CASSQRTGLAEKLFF.

This clonotype came up a few times. The V call is TRBV19, the J call TRBJ2-7, with unresolved D. Trimming left V 10 bases short and J 0 bases short, with 19 bases between. The CDR3 loop spans 15 amino acids. CDR1 is LNHDA, CDR2 SQIVND, per germline (reference sequence). The CDR3 coding sequence is TGTGCCACCACGGACGGATCAACCGACTCCTACGAGCAGTACTTC. Translation gives CATTDGSTDSYEQYF.

The sample holds many counts of this clonotype. The chain's CDR3 is CASSLDLNQPQHF. The CDR3 DNA reads as TGTGCCAGCAGCTTAGATTTGAATCAGCCCCAGCATTTT. The V call is TRBV11-2, the J call TRBJ1-5; D is ambiguous. This CDR3 is built from 13 residues. Per germline, CDR1 SGHAT and CDR2 FQNNGV. V gave up 0 bases and J gave up 4 bases, with 4 bases separating them.

This clonotype has ten or more counts. The rearrangement joins TRBV20-1 to TRBJ2-6; possibly TRBD1 for D (6 bases). The V gene lost 6 bases and the J gene lost 2 bases, with 11 bases spanning the gap. Per germline, CDR1 DFQATT and CDR2 SNEGSKA (reference sequence). This CDR3 is built from 14 residues. CDR3 in amino acids: CSAGSGAGANVLTF. The CDR3 nucleotides are TGCAGTGCCGGTTCAGGGGCTGGGGCCAACGTCCTGACTTTC.

J is TRBJ1-6 and V is TRBV6-2 or TRBV6-3; 7 bases align to TRBD1. Trimming took 5 bases from V and 7 from J; bases not matched to a gene: 5. The CDR3 spans 14 residues. CDR1 is MNHEY and CDR2 is SVGEGT in the germline V gene. CDR3 in amino acids: CASSGTAKNSPLHF. The DNA of the CDR3 is TGTGCCAGCAGTGGGACAGCTAAAAATTCACCCCTCCACTTT.

This clonotype was counted a few times. The junction departs from germline at one end; a sequencing error may be responsible. CDR3 sequence: CASNEQGAGEAFF. The CDR3 region has the DNA TGTGCCAGCAATGAACAGGGGGCGGGTGAAGCTTTCTTT. The rearrangement joins TRBV6-1 to TRBJ1-1, with 9 bases that match TRBD1. The CDR3 contains 13 residues. The germline V gene encodes CDR1 MNHNS and CDR2 SASEGT.

This clonotype was recorded many times. The rearrangement links TRBV6-1 to TRBJ1-2; 9 bases line up with TRBD1. Per the germline V gene, CDR1 is MNHNS and CDR2 is SASEGT. The CDR3 length is 15 residues. Germline trimming cut 1 base from V and 4 bases from J; bases unmatched to any gene: 4. Here the CDR3 DNA reads TGTGCCAGCAGTGAAGTGGGGACAGGGATCTATGGCTACACCTTC. It translates to CASSEVGTGIYGYTF.

This clonotype was seen many times. This chain links TRBV3-1 with TRBJ1-1; D remains unclear. Germline CDR1 is LGHDT and CDR2 is YNNKEL (reference sequence). CDR3 length: 16 amino acids. V lost 0 bases to trimming and J lost 2 bases, with 13 bases between them. The CDR3 reads CASSQDPGWANTEAFF. The CDR3 bases are TGTGCCAGCAGCCAAGATCCAGGTTGGGCCAACACTGAAGCTTTCTTT. The whole variable domain, remainder taken from reference TRBV3-1 and TRBJ1-1, is DTAVSQTPKYLVTQMGNDKSIKCEQNLGHDTMYWYKQDSKKFLKIMFSYNNKELIINETVPNRFSPKSPDKAHLNLHINSLELGDSAVYFCASSQDPGWANTEAFFGQGTRLTVV.

In regard to this clonotype: A read error may account for a junction end that differs from germline. The chain couples TRBV7-8 to TRBJ1-6; no definite D call. Germline loops: CDR1 SGHVS, CDR2 FQNEAQ. The CDR3 is made up of 17 amino acids. The CDR3 here is CASSIAPMAASSSPLHF. CDR3 in DNA: TGTGCCAGCAGCATAGCCCCGATGGCGGCTAGCAGTTCACCCCTCCACTTT.

The chain is built from TRBV9 and TRBJ1-3; D is perhaps TRBD1 (5 bases). V was trimmed by 3 bases and J by 3 bases, leaving 13 bases between them. This CDR3 has 15 amino acids. Germline loops: CDR1 SGDLS, CDR2 YYNGEE. The CDR3 is CASSAPRVGGNTIYF. The CDR3 nucleotides read TGTGCCAGCAGCGCTCCCAGGGTCGGTGGAAACACCATATATTTT.

There are a few counts of this clonotype. The chain combines TRBV3-1 with TRBJ2-1, with 8 bases that match TRBD1. The CDR3 loop spans 14 amino acids. Germline V gives CDR1 LGHDT, CDR2 YNNKEL (reference sequence). The V and J ends lost 1 base and 9 bases, in that order; junction bases with no gene match: 5. DNA for the CDR3: TGTGCCAGCAGCCAAGTTGACAGGGGAGGTGAGCAGTTCTTC. The encoded protein is CASSQVDRGGEQFF.